This T cell receptor beta chain emerged from a study of blood T cell repertoires in COVID-19. This CDR3 contains 15 residues. The germline V gene encodes CDR1 LNHDA and CDR2 SQIVND (reference sequence). The ends lost 11 bases at V and 2 bases at J; junction bases unmatched: 9. The repertoire was sequenced with immunoSEQ multiplex PCR; TCRdb's copy has only in-frame clones and lacks some. Among some 200,000 clones listed, 75% to 90% were seen once. The participants were between about 18 and 90 years old and came from roughly 25 US areas. This TCR was recovered from a woman between 40 and 50 years old with acute COVID-19. J is TRBJ2-6 and V is TRBV19, with TRBD1 matching 7 bases. Material for sequencing was PBMCs or T cells enriched from blood (not recorded which). CDR3 sequence (DNA): TGTGCCTCAAACCCAACAGGGGCTGGGGCCAACGTCCTGACTTTC. Its protein is CASNPTGAGANVLTF.